This entry is about one T cell receptor beta chain. These data come from a study of T cell changes during pregnancy in multiple sclerosis. The repertoire was sequenced with immunoSEQ multiplex PCR; TCRdb's copy has only in-frame clones and lacks some. The table includes about 44,000 clones, approximately 96% detected once. Germline V lookup: CDR1 SGHKS, CDR2 YYEKEE (reference sequence). The CDR3 totals 15 residues. Trimming removed 2 bases at V and 3 bases at J, with 13 bases between. The V gene is TRBV5-5, the J gene TRBJ2-3; perhaps TRBD1 as D (6 bases). The sequencing here drew on peripheral blood, taken in the second trimester of pregnancy. This sequence was found in a female donor with multiple sclerosis, enrolled in a pregnancy study. In DNA, the CDR3 is TGTGCCAGCAGCTTTGGACAGTGGACTACAGATACGCAGTATTTT. Its protein product is CASSFGQWTTDTQYF.